Below are 11 T cell receptor beta chains sequenced from a single sample in a study of T cell clonotyping in hematopoietic cell transplantation. Method: immunoSEQ multiplex PCR; TCRdb's copy keeps in-frame clones and lacks some. This sample yields roughly 4,000 clones, of which 95% are seen a single time; roughly 0.93% belongs to the top ten. Specimen: PBMCs, collected 30 days after allogeneic stem cell transplant. The receptors were sampled from a male patient between 45 and 59 years old who had an allogeneic stem cell transplant from a related donor, so the T cells may come from the graft donor. Some clones in this sample may be carry-over from other donors' samples.

V usage is TRBV7-2 and J usage is TRBJ2-1, with TRBD2 identical over 14 bases. V lost 5 bases to trimming and J lost 5 bases; unmatched junction nucleotides: 2. The CDR3 sequence is 15 residues long. The V gene's germline CDR1 is SGHTA and CDR2 FQGNSA. The CDR3 DNA reads as TGTGCCAGCAGCAGGACTAGCGGGGGGAACAATGAGCAGTTCTTC. Encoded protein: CASSRTSGGNNEQFF.

A few counts support this clone. The J gene is TRBJ2-2, the V gene TRBV18, with D maybe TRBD1 (6 bases). The CDR3 consists of 13 residues. V was trimmed by 7 bases and J by 4 bases, leaving 10 bases between them. Germline assignment: CDR1 KGHSH and CDR2 LQKENI. CDR3 loop: CASCQGTTGELFF. The CDR3 DNA is TGTGCCAGCTGCCAGGGGACCACCGGGGAGCTGTTTTTT. The whole variable domain, filled in from reference TRBV18 and TRBJ2-2, reads NAGVMQNPRHLVRRRGQEARLRCSPMKGHSHVYWYRQLPEEGLKFMVYLQKENIIDESGMPKERFSAEFPKEGPSILRIQQVVRGDSAAYFCASCQGTTGELFFGEGSRLTVL.

This clone showed up just once. The CDR3 DNA reads as TGTGCCAGCAGCGTGACTAGCGATGGGACCCAGTACTTC. Its protein product is CASSVTSDGTQYF. J is TRBJ2-5 and V is TRBV7-3; 8 bases map to TRBD2. V gave up 5 bases and J gave up 7 bases; unmatched junction bases: 6. The CDR3 is 13 residues long. The germline CDR1 and CDR2 sequences are SGHTA and FQGTGA.

This clone was recorded a few times. This rearrangement joins TRBV27 to TRBJ2-7, with D unclear. CDR3 length: 12 amino acids. Trimming shortened V by 6 bases and J by 5 bases, and 11 bases separated the two germline ends. CDR1 is MNHEY, CDR2 SMNVEV, per germline (reference sequence). The CDR3 DNA follows: TGTGCCAGCAGGAACGGACCTGACGAGCAGTACTTC. The encoded protein is CASRNGPDEQYF.

The J gene is TRBJ2-5, the V gene TRBV29-1; 8 positions match TRBD2. V trimming: 6 bases; J trimming: 0 bases; junction bases outside the gene matches: 12. The CDR3 is 16 amino acids. Germline loops: CDR1 SQVTM, CDR2 ANQGSEA. For the CDR3, the DNA is TGCAGCGTCCCCCAGGGAGTTAGCGGGGACCAAGAGACCCAGTACTTC. Translation gives CSVPQGVSGDQETQYF.

The DNA of the CDR3 is TGTGCCAGCAGCCCGAGTGGGTTCTCAGGGGGAGAGACCCAGTACTTC. Its translation: CASSPSGFSGGETQYF. The chain uses TRBV9 and TRBJ2-5; 7 bases are shared with TRBD1. This CDR3 has 16 residues. In germline, CDR1 is SGDLS, CDR2 YYNGEE. V trimming: 4 bases; J trimming: 4 bases; junction bases outside the gene matches: 13.

The rearrangement uses TRBV7-6 and TRBJ1-6; weak D call: TRBD1 (5 bases). CDR1 and CDR2 (germline): SGHVS, FNYEAQ. Trimming shortened V by 4 bases and J by 0 bases, and 13 bases separated the two germline ends. CDR3 length: 17 residues. The CDR3 region has the DNA TGTGCCAGCAGCTGGGACTCACGGGGCTCCTATAATTCACCCCTCCACTTT. Translation: CASSWDSRGSYNSPLHF. Using reference TRBV7-6 and TRBJ1-6 for the parts outside the CDR3, the full variable domain is GAGVSQSPRYKVTKRGQDVALRCDPISGHVSLYWYRQALGQGPEFLTYFNYEAQQDKSGLPNDRFSAERPEGSISTLTIQRTEQRDSAMYRCASSWDSRGSYNSPLHFGNGTRLTVT.

V gene TRBV7-2 combines with J gene TRBJ1-2, with unresolved D. There are 16 residues in the CDR3. Looked up from germline, CDR1 is SGHTA and CDR2 is FQGNSA. V lost 6 bases to trimming and J lost 0 bases, with 17 bases between them. DNA of the CDR3: TGTGCCAGCAGAGAATTGACACTCGGAGCTAACTATGGCTACACCTTC. Translated, it gives CASRELTLGANYGYTF.

This clone was recorded once. The chain couples TRBV19 to TRBJ1-2, with 7 bases fitting TRBD1. Germline assignment: CDR1 LNHDA and CDR2 SQIVND (reference sequence). CDR3 size: 14 residues. With V trimmed by 5 bases and J by 5 bases, 8 bases remained unmatched. The CDR3 loop reads CASSLTTGTYGYTF. Written as DNA, the CDR3 is TGTGCCAGTAGTCTTACGACAGGGACTTATGGCTACACCTTC.

The rearrangement uses TRBV4-1 and TRBJ1-1; 10 bases are a match to TRBD1. Germline V gene data show CDR1 as MGHRA and CDR2 as YSYEKL. The J segment lost 5 bases and the V segment lost 4 bases, leaving 16 bases of the junction unmatched. The CDR3 is made up of 18 amino acids. The CDR3 bases are TGCGCCAGCAGCCCATCGACAGGGGGCGTAGGAAGGGGGACTGAAGCTTTCTTT. Encoded protein: CASSPSTGGVGRGTEAFF.

The gene calls are TRBV27 and TRBJ1-2; TRBD1 agrees at 7 bases. After removal of 6 bases from V and 8 bases from J, the junction contained 15 bases not matched to a gene. The length of the CDR3 is 15 residues. The germline gives CDR1 MNHEY, CDR2 SMNVEV (reference sequence). This CDR3 is CASSPVSPQGEGYTF. CDR3 bases: TGTGCCAGCAGCCCAGTTTCCCCCCAGGGGGAAGGCTACACCTTC.